The clone carrying this T cell receptor beta chain has just one count. This CDR3 region has 13 residues. V shed 7 bases and J shed 3 bases, with 10 bases lying between them. CDR1 and CDR2 (germline): SGHRS, YFSETQ. The sample originates from a study of blood T cell repertoires in COVID-19. Study details: The United States, Italy and Spain provided the acute and convalescent COVID-19 samples. PBMCs, B-cell-depleted T cells, or T cells provided the cDNA or gDNA that made up the material.

Authors' analysis steps: The authors estimated nucleated cell counts from reference gene primer amplification. TCRdb keeps only in-frame clones here, not all; method: immunoSEQ multiplex PCR. V, J and clone size are those of that table, while D and trimming were read from the DNA. This table has about 200,000 clones, 85% to 90% appearing once. The source material was peripheral blood. The source is a man in his fifties or sixties with acute or convalescent COVID-19. The chain joins TRBV5-1 to TRBJ2-2; maybe TRBD1 (6 bases). CDR3 nucleotide sequence: TGCGCCAGCGCCGAGGGGGACACCGGGGAGCTGTTTTTT. It specifies CASAEGDTGELFF.